The present T cell receptor (beta chain) was sequenced within a study of regulatory T cells in long-lasting Graves disease. This clonotype was found many times. The antigen is unknown. Both iRepertoire HTBI primers and Arm-PCR of CDR3 regions were used to build the TCR beta libraries. Authors' methods: Samples collectively showed around 56 TRBV and approximately 13 TRBJ segments. Using its own MiXCR run on the multiplex PCR reads, TCRdb lists one record per CDR3 protein. The authors' filters were not applied to this entry. The table lists 420,000 or so distinct CDR3 sequences, 23% of them singletons, with roughly 28% in the top ten. Germline loops: CDR1 SQVTM, CDR2 ANQGSEA. This CDR3 is built from 18 residues. V lost 3 bases, J lost 4 bases, and 18 bases stayed unmatched. Study-level results: The persistent group shared about 2,600 public clonotypes, more than the 950 to 1,000 shared by new patients. Patients whose Graves' disease persisted exhibited lower TCR diversity than those newly diagnosed. Persistent disease preferred TRBV28, TRBJ1-2 and TRBJ2-5; new disease, TRBV20-1 and TRBJ2-1.

The time point was: persistent/refractory GD, antithyroid drugs over 5 years with positive TRAb. The TCR library was made from RNA that had been extracted from PBMCs in TRIzol. The chain recombines TRBV29-1 with TRBJ2-5; 9 bases map to TRBD2. The sequence derives from a female donor with Graves disease. Sequenced here: peripheral blood mononuclear cells (PBMCs), sampled when the disease was refractory, from a patient treated with antithyroid drugs. As DNA, the CDR3 is TGCAGCGTTGACGGAGGCGGGAGGGGTAGTGGGCCTGGAGAGACCCAGTACTTC. It yields the protein CSVDGGGRGSGPGETQYF.